This TCR beta chain was captured by sequencing in a study of cytotoxic CD8 clonotypes in ibrutinib-treated CLL. Relative to its sample, this clone is medium-sized. Frozen PBMC stocks contributed about 1.8 micrograms of genomic DNA to the TCR beta libraries. This table comes from immunoSEQ multiplex PCR, and its TCRdb copy is limited to in-frame clones, with some not included. The repertoire holds over 45,000 clones, with roughly 58% as singletons. The CDR3 runs 13 residues. CDR1 is MDHEN, CDR2 SYDVKM, per germline. Trimming removed 9 bases from V and 7 bases from J; junction bases left unmatched: 6. This clonotype originated in a human donor with chronic lymphocytic leukemia. The sample here was PBMCs, taken at disease progression, from a patient treated with ibrutinib. The chain recombines TRBV28 with TRBJ1-5, with TRBD1 matching over 10 bases. The CDR3 nucleotides read TGTGCCAGTGAGGGACAGGGGCTACAGCCCCAGCATTTT. Translated: CASEGQGLQPQHF.